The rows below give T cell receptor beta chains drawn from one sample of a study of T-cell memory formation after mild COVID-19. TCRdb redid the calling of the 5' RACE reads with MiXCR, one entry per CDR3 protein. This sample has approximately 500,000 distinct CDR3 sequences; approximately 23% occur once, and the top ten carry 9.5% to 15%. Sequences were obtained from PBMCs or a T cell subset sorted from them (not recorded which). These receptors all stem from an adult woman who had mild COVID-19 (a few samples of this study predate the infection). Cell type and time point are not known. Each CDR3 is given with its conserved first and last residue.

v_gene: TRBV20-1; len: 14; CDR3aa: CSARTGMGNQPQHF
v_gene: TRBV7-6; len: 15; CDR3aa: CASSLVDRGTGELFF
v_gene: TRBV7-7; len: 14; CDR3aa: CASSLGPLGETQYF
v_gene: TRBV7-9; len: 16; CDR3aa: CASSSGPTGVYYGYTF
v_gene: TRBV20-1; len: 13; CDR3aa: CSAMGQGLQPQHF
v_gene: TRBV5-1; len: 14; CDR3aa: CASSEGSPGEPQHF
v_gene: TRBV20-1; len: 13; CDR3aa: CSGRWQGNTEAFF
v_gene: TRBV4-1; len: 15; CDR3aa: CASSRSGGPYNEQFF
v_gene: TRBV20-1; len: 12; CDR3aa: CSAGQGGTEAFF
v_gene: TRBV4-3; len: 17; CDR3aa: CASSQDSPSQGNYGYTF
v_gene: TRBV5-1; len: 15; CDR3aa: CASSPEQVPYNEQFF
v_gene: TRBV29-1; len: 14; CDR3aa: CSVGEGGADQPQHF
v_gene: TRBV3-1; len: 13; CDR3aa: CASSQDYDNEQFF
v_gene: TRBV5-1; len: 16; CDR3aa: CASSRWDPEGNNEQFF
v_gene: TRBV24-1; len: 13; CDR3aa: CATQTSGYNEQFF
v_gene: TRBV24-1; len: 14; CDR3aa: CATSDSGLSYEQYF
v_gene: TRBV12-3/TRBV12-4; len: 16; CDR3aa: CASSLTKAGAPYEQYF
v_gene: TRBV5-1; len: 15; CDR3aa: CASSLGGQTYNEQFF
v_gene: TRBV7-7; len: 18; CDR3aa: CASSPTLLAGAGTDTQYF
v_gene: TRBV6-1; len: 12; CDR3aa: CASSEGNYGYTF
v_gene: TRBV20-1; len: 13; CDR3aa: CSAKRSSTGELFF
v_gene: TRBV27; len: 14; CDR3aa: CASSFDRDLGEQYF
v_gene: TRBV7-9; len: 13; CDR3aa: CASSLAGRYEQYF
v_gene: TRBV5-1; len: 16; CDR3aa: CASSLDPGHSTDTQYF
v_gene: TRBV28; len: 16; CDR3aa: CASSLTEREGRETQYF
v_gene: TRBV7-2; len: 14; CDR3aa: CASEGGGLDETQYF
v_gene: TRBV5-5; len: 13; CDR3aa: CASSPDIIYEQYF
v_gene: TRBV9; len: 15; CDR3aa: CASSGLAGTANEQFF
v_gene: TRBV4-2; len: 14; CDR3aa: CASSQGPGGYEQYF
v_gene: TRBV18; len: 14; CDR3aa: CASSPVIGVDEQYF
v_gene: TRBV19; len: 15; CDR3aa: CASSMGFGPANIQYF
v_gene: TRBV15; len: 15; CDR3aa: CATSRSRVGNQPQHF
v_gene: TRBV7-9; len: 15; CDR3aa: CASSLETSGNNEQFF
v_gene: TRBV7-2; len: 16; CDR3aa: CASSLSGRGYTDTQYF
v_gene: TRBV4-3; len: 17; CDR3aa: CASSQEWGLAANNEQFF
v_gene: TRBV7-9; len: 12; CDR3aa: CASTMGSYLPVF
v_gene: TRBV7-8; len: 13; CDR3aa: CASSFGLGETQYF
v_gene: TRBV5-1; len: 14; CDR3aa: CASSFLEAGTEAFF
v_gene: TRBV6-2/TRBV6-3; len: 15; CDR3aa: CASSYSSVFVDTQYF
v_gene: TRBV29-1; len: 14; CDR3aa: CSVGGGSSSYEQYF
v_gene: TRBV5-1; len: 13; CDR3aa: CASSKGQGYEQYF
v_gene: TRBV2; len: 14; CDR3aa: CASSRTGEPYEQYF